The present entry profiles one T cell receptor (beta chain) with its context. Per germline, CDR1 SEHNR and CDR2 FQNEAQ (reference sequence). CDR3 length: 16 amino acids. J was trimmed by 3 bases and V by 4 bases; bases with no gene match: 12. In the original processing: Estimation of nucleated cell counts was performed using reference gene primer amplification. Data came from immunoSEQ multiplex PCR; TCRdb stores just in-frame clones and leaves some out. D and trimming were read from the DNA, whereas the V and J calls and clone size are those reported in that table. The table records about 52,000 clones, approximately 82% of them present only once. This entry belongs to a study of blood T cell repertoires in COVID-19. Overall study context: From the United States, Italy and Spain came samples of acute and convalescent COVID-19.

The sequenced material came from peripheral blood. This receptor was obtained from a man between 65 and 85 years old with active COVID-19. The chain couples TRBV7-9 to TRBJ2-7; 7 positions match TRBD1. DNA for the CDR3: TGTGCCAGCAGCTCAGTTTGGGGACAGCGATTCTACGAGCAGTACTTC. It is translated as CASSSVWGQRFYEQYF.